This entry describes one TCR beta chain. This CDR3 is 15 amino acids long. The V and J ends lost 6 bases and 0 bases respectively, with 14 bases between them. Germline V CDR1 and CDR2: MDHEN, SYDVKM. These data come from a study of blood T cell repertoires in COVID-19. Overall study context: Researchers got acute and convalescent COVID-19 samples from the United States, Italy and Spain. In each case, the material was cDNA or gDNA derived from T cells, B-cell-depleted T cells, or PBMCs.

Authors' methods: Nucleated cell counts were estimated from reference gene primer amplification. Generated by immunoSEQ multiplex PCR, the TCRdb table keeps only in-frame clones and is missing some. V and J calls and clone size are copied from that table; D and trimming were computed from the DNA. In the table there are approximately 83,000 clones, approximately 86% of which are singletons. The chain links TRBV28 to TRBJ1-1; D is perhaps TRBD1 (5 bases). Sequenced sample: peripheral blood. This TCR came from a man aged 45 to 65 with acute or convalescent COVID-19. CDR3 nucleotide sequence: TGTGCCAGCAGCTTAACAGGTACCTTGAACACTGAAGCTTTCTTT. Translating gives CASSLTGTLNTEAFF.